This T cell receptor (beta chain) was recorded in a study of T-cell memory formation after mild COVID-19. Study-level results: Confirmation of SARS-CoV-2 specificity was lacking for second-wave clones peaking day 37. Some responding clones appeared in pre-infection memory, suggesting cross-reactive memory joined. Chiefly within CM and EM were the contracting CD4+ clones; CD8+ ones were within EMRA. The study found balanced CD4/CD8 in clones contracting day 15 to 85 and a CD4+ lean in later expanders.

This CDR3 spans 19 amino acids. V dropped 2 bases and J dropped 8; count of bases not matched to a gene: 21. The V gene's germline CDR1 is MNHEY and CDR2 SVGEGT. TCRdb re-derived calls from the 5' RACE reads in MiXCR, one entry per CDR3 protein. The sample lists more than 350,000 distinct CDR3 sequences, 21% occurring once. Notes on this clonotype: What it binds is not known.

Material: PBMCs or a T cell subset sorted from them (not recorded which). The chain couples TRBV6-2 or TRBV6-3 to TRBJ2-1, with TRBD2 matching 7 bases. The source is an adult woman who had mild COVID-19 (a few samples of this study predate the infection). Cell type and time point are not known. The CDR3 sequence is CASSYSPRGGLKHADEQFF. CDR3 bases: TGTGCCAGCAGTTACAGCCCCCGGGGAGGGCTAAAACATGCGGATGAGCAGTTCTTC.